The subject of this entry is one T cell receptor beta chain. Its target is unknown. The record originates from a study of cytomegalovirus exposure and HLA in healthy donors. Study-wide results and limits: First-cohort TCR clusters tended to co-occur in the roughly 130 validation repertoires, a later analysis found. There were a few CMV-associated chains whose specificity for CMV antigens was confirmed in vitro.

The CDR3 sequence is 16 residues long. Germline V lookup: CDR1 KGHSH, CDR2 LQKENI. The trim removed 0 bases at V and 7 bases at J, leaving 7 bases unmatched. The donors were part of the validation cohort, which consisted of more than 90 subjects and was separate from the first cohort of 666 subjects. TCRdb's copy holds only in-frame clones and misses some; the assay was immunoSEQ multiplex PCR. The top ten hold roughly 5.7% of the sample, which has 200,000 or so clones, approximately 87% seen once. Sequenced: PBMCs. V gene TRBV18 combines with J gene TRBJ2-7; 12 bases match TRBD2. The receptor was isolated from a woman between 18 and 30 years old in good health and CMV-seronegative. The DNA of the CDR3 is TGTGCCAGCTCACCACCGAATCTAGCGGGAGGGCATGAGCAGTACTTC. Protein: CASSPPNLAGGHEQYF.